A single count supports the clone carrying this TCR beta chain. Its target is unknown. The PCR was carried out with 60 Vbeta primers and 13 Jbeta primers. Data came from immunoSEQ multiplex PCR; TCRdb stores just in-frame clones and leaves some out. The data show about 130,000 clones, approximately 74% seen once. Among the donors, all were healthy bone marrow donors. This record belongs to a study of cytomegalovirus exposure and HLA in healthy donors. Study-wide results and limits: CMV serostatus stood as the only immune exposure information on hand.

The CDR3 runs 15 residues. V dropped 4 bases and J dropped 5 bases, with 17 bases sitting between them. Germline V gives CDR1 MGHRA, CDR2 YSYEKL. The chain employs TRBV4-1 and TRBJ1-1; no firm D call. This clonotype was sampled from a man between 18 and 35 years old in good health and CMV-seropositive. The sequencing input was PBMCs. The CDR3 sequence: CASSLLFRTDTEAFF. The CDR3 DNA is TGCGCCAGCAGCCTCTTATTTCGCACTGATACTGAAGCTTTCTTT.